These T cell receptor beta chains were read from a single sample in a study of OX40 agonist ivuxolimab in advanced cancers. Profiled with immunoSEQ multiplex PCR; TCRdb holds only in-frame clones, not every one. The repertoire includes some 110,000 clones, around 93% of them detected once, and 0.15% to 0.17% sits in the top ten. Sequencing used CD4+ or CD8+ T cells sorted from blood, obtained in a trial of the OX40 agonist ivuxolimab. All receptors come from an adult with an advanced solid tumor such as melanoma, head and neck, liver or kidney cancer. Each CDR3 is given with its conserved first and last residue. A D gene is named only where the DNA matches it firmly. Clone size appears in some rows only: once, few, many, or a class for an expanded clone.

cdr3_aa cdr3_nt j_call clone_size v_call d_call
CASSPGRIATDTQYF TGTGCCAGCAGTCCCGGACGGATAGCCACAGATACGCAGTATTTT TRBJ2-3 NA TRBV6-5 NA
CASRGDRLTVQPQHF TGTGCCAGCAGAGGTGACAGGCTAACCGTACAGCCCCAGCATTTT TRBJ1-5 NA TRBV28 NA
CASRRLAASTDTQYF TGTGCCAGTAGACGACTAGCGGCTAGCACAGATACGCAGTATTTT TRBJ2-3 NA TRBV19 TRBD2
CASSTGWTEAFF TGCGCCAGCAGTACGGGGTGGACTGAAGCTTTCTTT TRBJ1-1 NA TRBV5-1 NA
CASGDRGRKGDTQYF TGTGCCAGTGGGGACAGGGGGCGCAAAGGGGATACGCAGTATTTT TRBJ2-3 NA TRBV19 TRBD1
CASRRDGRTHETQYF TGTGCCAGCAGACGGGACGGCCGGACCCATGAGACCCAGTACTTC TRBJ2-5 NA TRBV27 NA
CASSLRLDYGYTF TGTGCCAGCAGCCTACGTTTGGACTATGGCTACACCTTC TRBJ1-2 NA TRBV14 NA
CASSLWSRGSSNTQYF TGTGCCAGCAGCTTATGGAGTAGAGGGAGTTCGAATACGCAGTATTTT TRBJ2-3 once TRBV7-3 NA
CASSDYSLGNTEAFF TGTGCCAGCAGCGACTACTCACTGGGAAACACTGAAGCTTTCTTT TRBJ1-1 NA TRBV5-6 NA
CASSPGQGRGMNTEAFF TGTGCCAGCTCTCCCGGACAGGGCAGGGGGATGAACACTGAAGCTTTCTTT TRBJ1-1 NA TRBV18 TRBD1
CASSLRTGTYSNQPQHF TGTGCCAGCAGTTTAAGGACAGGGACGTATAGCAATCAGCCCCAGCATTTT TRBJ1-5 NA TRBV28 TRBD1
CASSGVLRGSPLHF TGTGCCAGCAGCGGCGTGTTACGGGGTTCACCCCTCCACTTT TRBJ1-6 NA TRBV5-4 NA
CASSSSTGKYYEQYF TGTGCCAGCAGCTCGTCGACAGGGAAATACTACGAGCAGTACTTC TRBJ2-7 NA TRBV7-9 TRBD1
CASYPGTGHYEQYF TGTGCCAGCTACCCGGGAACAGGGCACTACGAGCAGTACTTC TRBJ2-7 NA TRBV28 NA
CASSLGDRVNRQETQYF TGCGCCAGCAGCTTGGGGGACAGGGTTAACCGCCAAGAGACCCAGTACTTC TRBJ2-5 NA TRBV5-1 TRBD1
CASSTDRRMVYGYTF TGTGCCAGTAGTACGGACAGAAGGATGGTATATGGCTACACCTTC TRBJ1-2 NA TRBV19 NA
CACSPGGGYVEQYF TGTGCCTGTTCTCCGGGGGGTGGGTACGTGGAGCAGTACTTC TRBJ2-7 NA TRBV30 TRBD2
CASSGGARAFQFF TGTGCCAGCAGCGGAGGGGCGAGGGCCTTTCAGTTCTTC TRBJ2-1 NA TRBV7-2 NA
CASSLYVGGLNYGYTF TGTGCCAGCAGTTTATATGTAGGTGGTCTTAACTATGGCTACACCTTC TRBJ1-2 NA TRBV28 NA
CASSSPSSGKETQYF TGTGCCAGCAGCTCCCCCTCATCAGGGAAAGAGACCCAGTACTTC TRBJ2-5 NA TRBV7-7 NA
CASSLESGSGRAYQYEQFF TGTGCCAGCAGCTTAGAAAGCGGTAGCGGGAGGGCCTACCAGTATGAGCAGTTCTTC TRBJ2-1 NA TRBV7-2 TRBD2
CASSLGGGLDYEQYF TGTGCCAGCAGCTTAGGGGGGGGCCTGGACTACGAGCAGTACTTC TRBJ2-7 NA TRBV7-9 NA
CASSFLGGTGQETQYF TGTGCCAGTTCCTTCCTGGGGGGCACAGGGCAGGAGACCCAGTACTTC TRBJ2-5 NA TRBV19 NA
CASSLPRTPRPVEQYF TGTGCCAGCAGCTTACCCCGGACCCCGCGTCCGGTCGAGCAGTACTTC TRBJ2-7 NA TRBV7-9 NA
CASSQSRAGQGILETQYF TGTGCCAGCAGCCAGAGCAGAGCGGGACAGGGGATTCTGGAGACCCAGTACTTC TRBJ2-5 NA TRBV14 TRBD1
CASSPALSGLEQFF TGTGCCAGCAGCCCGGCACTATCGGGACTAGAGCAGTTCTTC TRBJ2-1 NA TRBV6-6 TRBD2
CASSLSGGPGGDEQFF TGTGCCAGCAGCTTATCGGGGGGGCCAGGCGGCGATGAGCAGTTCTTC TRBJ2-1 NA TRBV7-6 TRBD2
CASSLRSVYQPQHF TGTGCCAGCAGTTTAAGGTCGGTCTATCAGCCCCAGCATTTT TRBJ1-5 once TRBV28 NA
CASSEAGTRLQAFF TGTGCCAGCAGTGAAGCTGGTACAAGGTTGCAAGCTTTCTTT TRBJ1-1 NA TRBV6-1 NA
CASSTDRGSYEQYF TGTGCCAGCAGTACGGACAGGGGTTCCTACGAGCAGTACTTC TRBJ2-7 NA TRBV27 TRBD1
CASSYSRRAQPQHF TGTGCCAGCAGTTATTCCCGGAGGGCCCAGCCCCAGCATTTT TRBJ1-5 NA TRBV28 NA
CASSSETVGELFF TGCGCCAGCAGCTCAGAGACAGTCGGGGAGCTGTTTTTT TRBJ2-2 NA TRBV5-1 NA
CASSYSDSYEQYF TGTGCCAGCAGTTACTCTGACTCCTACGAGCAGTACTTC TRBJ2-7 NA TRBV6-6 NA
CASSPGLAALRETDTQYF TGTGCCAGCAGCCCGGGACTAGCGGCCCTCCGTGAGACAGATACGCAGTATTTT TRBJ2-3 NA TRBV11-1 TRBD2
CASSLASGGAGGTQYF TGTGCCAGCAGCCTGGCTAGCGGGGGGGCAGGGGGGACCCAGTACTTC TRBJ2-5 NA TRBV4-2 TRBD2
CASSALPGSSEKLFF TGTGCCAGCAGTGCCCTGCCCGGCTCGAGTGAAAAACTGTTTTTT TRBJ1-4 once TRBV2 NA
CASTQGVIYEQYF TGTGCCAGCACTCAGGGAGTTATCTACGAGCAGTACTTC TRBJ2-7 NA TRBV2 NA
CASSLEGPLSPRGNTIYF TGTGCCAGCAGCTTAGAAGGGCCCCTCTCACCCCGTGGAAACACCATATATTTT TRBJ1-3 NA TRBV7-2 NA
CASARDRPGVGELFF TGTGCCAGCGCCCGGGACCGCCCGGGAGTCGGGGAGCTGTTTTTT TRBJ2-2 NA TRBV6-1 NA
CASSHRDTEAFF TGTGCCAGCAGTCACCGGGACACTGAAGCTTTCTTT TRBJ1-1 NA TRBV6-5 NA
CASSPRMWYTEAFF TGTGCCAGCAGCCCTAGGATGTGGTACACTGAAGCTTTCTTT TRBJ1-1 NA TRBV6-1 NA